The clone carrying this T cell receptor (beta chain) was recorded many times. iRepertoire HTBI primers and Arm-PCR of CDR3 regions built TCR beta libraries. TCRdb reprocessed the multiplex PCR reads via MiXCR and lists one record per CDR3 protein. Of roughly 510,000 distinct CDR3 sequences in the sample, 15% to 20% are singletons; the top ten hold 9.5% to 15%. This sample is part of a study of regulatory T cells in long-lasting Graves disease. Documented time point: newly diagnosed GD, antithyroid drugs for less than 3 months. RNA extracted from PBMCs served as the sequencing template. V shed 3 bases, J shed 3 bases, and the junction held 2 bases outside the gene matches. The CDR3 contains 15 residues. Germline loops: CDR1 ENHRY, CDR2 SYGVKD. Another study also made use of these data, one on T cells in Graves' hyperthyroidism and ophthalmopathy. That source adds: Patients were excluded for uncontrolled infection, other autoimmune disease, pregnancy or lactation.

The material sequenced was peripheral blood mononuclear cells (PBMCs), taken at new diagnosis, from a patient treated with antithyroid drugs. This clonotype was sampled from a man aged 18-30 years with Graves disease. The gene calls are TRBV10-3 and TRBJ2-7; 13 bases map to TRBD2. CDR3 coding DNA: TGTGCCATCAGTGACGGACTAGCGGGAGTCTACGAGCAGTACTTC. Translation: CAISDGLAGVYEQYF.